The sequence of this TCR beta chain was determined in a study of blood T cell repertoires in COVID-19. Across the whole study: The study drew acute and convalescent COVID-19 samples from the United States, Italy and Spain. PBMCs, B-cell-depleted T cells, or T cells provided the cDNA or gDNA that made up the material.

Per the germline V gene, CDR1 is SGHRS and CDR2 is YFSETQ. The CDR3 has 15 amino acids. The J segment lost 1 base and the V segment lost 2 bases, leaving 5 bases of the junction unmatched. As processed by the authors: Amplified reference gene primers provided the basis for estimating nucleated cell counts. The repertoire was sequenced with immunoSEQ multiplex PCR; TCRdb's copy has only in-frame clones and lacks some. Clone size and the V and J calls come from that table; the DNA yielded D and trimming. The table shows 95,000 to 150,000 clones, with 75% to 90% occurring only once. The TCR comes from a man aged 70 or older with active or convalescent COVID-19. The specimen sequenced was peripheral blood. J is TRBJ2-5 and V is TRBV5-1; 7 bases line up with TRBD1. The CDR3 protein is CASSFEGAFQETQYF. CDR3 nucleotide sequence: TGCGCCAGCAGCTTCGAGGGGGCTTTCCAAGAGACCCAGTACTTC.